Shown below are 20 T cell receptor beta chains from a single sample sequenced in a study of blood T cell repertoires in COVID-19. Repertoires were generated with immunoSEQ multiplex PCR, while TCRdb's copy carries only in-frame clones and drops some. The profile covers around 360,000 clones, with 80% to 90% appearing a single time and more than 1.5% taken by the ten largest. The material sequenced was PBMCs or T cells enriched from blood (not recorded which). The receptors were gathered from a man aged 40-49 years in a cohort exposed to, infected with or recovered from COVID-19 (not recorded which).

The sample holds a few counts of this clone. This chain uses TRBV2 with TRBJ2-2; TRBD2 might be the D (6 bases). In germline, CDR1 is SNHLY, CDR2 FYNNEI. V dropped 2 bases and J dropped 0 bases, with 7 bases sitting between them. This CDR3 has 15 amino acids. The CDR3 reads CASSESGANTGELFF. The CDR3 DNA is TGTGCCAGCAGTGAATCGGGAGCGAACACCGGGGAGCTGTTTTTT.

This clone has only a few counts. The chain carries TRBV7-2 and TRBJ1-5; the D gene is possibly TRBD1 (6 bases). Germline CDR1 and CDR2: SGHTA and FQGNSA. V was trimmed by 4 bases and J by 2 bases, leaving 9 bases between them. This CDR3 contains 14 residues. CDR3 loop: CASSSQGGNQPQHF. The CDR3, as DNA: TGTGCCAGCAGCTCACAGGGAGGCAATCAGCCCCAGCATTTT.

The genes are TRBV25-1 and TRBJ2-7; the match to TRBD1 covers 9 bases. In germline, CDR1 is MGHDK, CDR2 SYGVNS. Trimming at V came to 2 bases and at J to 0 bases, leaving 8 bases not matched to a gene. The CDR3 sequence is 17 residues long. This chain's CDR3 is CASSEMKTGGRSYEQYF. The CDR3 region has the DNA TGTGCCAGCAGTGAAATGAAGACAGGGGGGCGCTCCTACGAGCAGTACTTC.

CDR3 sequence (DNA): TGTGCCAGCAGCGTCTACGCCTACGAGCAGTACTTC. This gives the protein CASSVYAYEQYF. The J gene is TRBJ2-7, the V gene TRBV5-6; D unresolved. Germline CDR1 is SGHDT and CDR2 is YYEEEE. Trimming cost V 4 bases and J 2 bases, with 7 bases left between them. This CDR3 has 12 amino acids.

The CDR3 bases are TGTGCCAGCAGCTTCACTGGGCGGGACACTGAAGCTTTCTTT. Translated: CASSFTGRDTEAFF. This chain connects TRBV27 to TRBJ1-1; D call uncertain. The V gene lost 6 bases and the J gene lost 3 bases, with 14 bases spanning the gap. The CDR3 runs to 14 residues. Germline values: CDR1 MNHEY, CDR2 SMNVEV (reference sequence).

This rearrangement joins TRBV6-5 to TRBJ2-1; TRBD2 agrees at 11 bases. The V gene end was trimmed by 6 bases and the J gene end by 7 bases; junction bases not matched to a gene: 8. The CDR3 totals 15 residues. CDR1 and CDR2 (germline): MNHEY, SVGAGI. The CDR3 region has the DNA TGTGCCAGCAGACCCGGGACTAGCGGTACTAATGAGCAGTTCTTC. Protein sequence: CASRPGTSGTNEQFF.

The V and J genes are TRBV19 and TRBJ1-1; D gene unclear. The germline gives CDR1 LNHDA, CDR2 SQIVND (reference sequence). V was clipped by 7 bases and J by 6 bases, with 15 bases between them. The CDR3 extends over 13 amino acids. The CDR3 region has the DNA TGTGCCAGTACTACCCGGTCCAACGCTGAAGCTTTCTTT. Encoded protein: CASTTRSNAEAFF.

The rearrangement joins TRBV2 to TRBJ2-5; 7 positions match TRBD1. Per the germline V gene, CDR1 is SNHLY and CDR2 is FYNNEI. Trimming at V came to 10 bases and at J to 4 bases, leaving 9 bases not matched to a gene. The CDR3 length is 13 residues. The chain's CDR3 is CATVTGESETQYF. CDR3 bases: TGTGCCACCGTAACAGGGGAATCAGAGACCCAGTACTTC.

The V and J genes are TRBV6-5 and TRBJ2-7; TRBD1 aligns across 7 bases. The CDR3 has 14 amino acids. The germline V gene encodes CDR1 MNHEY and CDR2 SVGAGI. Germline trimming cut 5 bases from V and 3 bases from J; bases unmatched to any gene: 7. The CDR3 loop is CASSRTDRSYEQYF. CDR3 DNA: TGTGCCAGCAGTAGAACGGACAGGAGCTACGAGCAGTACTTC.

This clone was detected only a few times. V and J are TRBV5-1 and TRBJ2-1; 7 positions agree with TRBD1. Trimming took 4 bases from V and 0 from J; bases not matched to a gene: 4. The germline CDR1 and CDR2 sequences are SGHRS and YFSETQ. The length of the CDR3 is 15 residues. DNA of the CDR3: TGCGCCAGCAGCAAAGGGGACAGCTCCTACAATGAGCAGTTCTTC. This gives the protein CASSKGDSSYNEQFF.

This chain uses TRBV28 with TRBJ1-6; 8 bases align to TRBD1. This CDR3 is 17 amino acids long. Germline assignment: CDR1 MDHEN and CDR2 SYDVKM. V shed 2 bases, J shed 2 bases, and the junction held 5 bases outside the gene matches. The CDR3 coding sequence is TGTGCCAGCAGTTTACTGGGACAGGCACCCTATAATTCACCCCTCCACTTT. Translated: CASSLLGQAPYNSPLHF.

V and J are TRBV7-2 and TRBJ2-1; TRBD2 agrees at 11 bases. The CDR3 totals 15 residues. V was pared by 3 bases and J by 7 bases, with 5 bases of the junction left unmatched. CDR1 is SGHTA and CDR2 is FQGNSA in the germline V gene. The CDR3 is CASSFPTSGANEQFF. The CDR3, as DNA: TGTGCCAGCAGCTTCCCGACTAGCGGGGCAAATGAGCAGTTCTTC.

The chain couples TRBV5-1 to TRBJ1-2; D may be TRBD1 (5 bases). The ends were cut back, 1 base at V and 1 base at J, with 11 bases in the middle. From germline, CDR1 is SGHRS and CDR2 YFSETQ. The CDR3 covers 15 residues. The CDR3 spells CASSLTGDFNYGYTF. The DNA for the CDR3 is TGCGCCAGCAGCTTGACCGGGGACTTTAACTATGGCTACACCTTC.

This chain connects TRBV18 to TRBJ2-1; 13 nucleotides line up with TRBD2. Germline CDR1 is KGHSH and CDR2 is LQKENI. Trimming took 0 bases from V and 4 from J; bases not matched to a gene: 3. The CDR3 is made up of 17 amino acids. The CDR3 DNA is TGTGCCAGCTCACCACCGACTAGCGGGAGGAATTACAATGAGCAGTTCTTC. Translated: CASSPPTSGRNYNEQFF.

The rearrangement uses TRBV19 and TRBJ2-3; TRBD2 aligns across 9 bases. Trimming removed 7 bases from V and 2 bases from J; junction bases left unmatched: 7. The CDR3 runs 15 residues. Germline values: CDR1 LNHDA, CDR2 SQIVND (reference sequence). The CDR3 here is CASTLAGKLTDTQYF. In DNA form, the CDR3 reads TGTGCCAGTACGCTAGCGGGAAAACTCACAGATACGCAGTATTTT.

CDR3 amino acids: CAISESRDRGTEAFF. The CDR3 DNA sequence: TGTGCCATCAGTGAGTCTCGGGACAGGGGGACTGAAGCTTTCTTT. V is TRBV10-3 and J is TRBJ1-1, with 11 bases that match TRBD1. The CDR3 has 15 residues. CDR1 is ENHRY, CDR2 SYGVKD, per germline. With 0 bases clipped from V and 5 bases from J, the junction kept 2 bases outside the gene matches.

CDR3 amino acids: CASSQESSGGHYNEQFF. DNA for the CDR3: TGCGCCAGCAGCCAAGAGTCGAGCGGGGGCCACTACAATGAGCAGTTCTTC. The chain employs TRBV4-1 and TRBJ2-1; 8 nucleotides match TRBD2. Germline V lookup: CDR1 MGHRA, CDR2 YSYEKL. The CDR3 totals 17 residues. V was pared by 0 bases and J by 3 bases, with 7 bases of the junction left unmatched.

CDR3: CASSQDPGTGGSDTQYF. DNA for the CDR3: TGCGCCAGCAGCCAAGACCCGGGGACAGGGGGGTCAGATACGCAGTATTTT. The chain couples TRBV4-1 to TRBJ2-3; 11 bases are shared with TRBD1. The V gene end was trimmed by 0 bases and the J gene end by 4 bases; junction bases not matched to a gene: 6. This CDR3 has 17 amino acids. Per the germline V gene, CDR1 is MGHRA and CDR2 is YSYEKL.

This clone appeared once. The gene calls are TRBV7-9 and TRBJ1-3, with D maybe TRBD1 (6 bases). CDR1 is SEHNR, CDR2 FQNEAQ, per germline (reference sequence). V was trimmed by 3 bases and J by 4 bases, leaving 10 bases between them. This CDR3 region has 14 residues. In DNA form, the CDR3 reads TGTGCCAGCAGCTTTGGGGGCCGCGGAAACACCATATATTTT. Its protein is CASSFGGRGNTIYF.

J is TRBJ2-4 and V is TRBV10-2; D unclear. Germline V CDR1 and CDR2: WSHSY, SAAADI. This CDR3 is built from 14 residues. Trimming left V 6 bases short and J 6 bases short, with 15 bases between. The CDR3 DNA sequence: TGCGCCAGCAGCCTATCGTCAATCCCAAACATTCAGTACTTC. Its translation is CASSLSSIPNIQYF.